Below, 9 T cell receptor beta chains from the same sample are listed, as sequenced in a study of T cells in Graves' hyperthyroidism and ophthalmopathy. The investigators amplified TCR beta CDR3 regions from RNA transcripts. First-round RT-PCR with HTBI primers amplified the TCR CDR3 region. TCRdb used MiXCR to reprocess the multiplex PCR reads, holding one entry per CDR3 protein. The sample has under 350,000 distinct CDR3 sequences, about 21% seen once. Sequencing input: blood. The receptors were gathered from a woman between 50 and 59 years old with Graves' hyperthyroidism.

The CDR3 protein is CASSPGTRLGTDTQYF. As DNA, the CDR3 is TGTGCCAGCAGCCCAGGGACTAGGTTGGGCACAGATACGCAGTATTTT. This rearrangement joins TRBV7-3 to TRBJ2-3; 8 bases fit TRBD2. CDR3 length: 16 amino acids. The V and J ends lost 5 bases and 1 base, in that order; junction bases with no gene match: 8. Looked up from germline, CDR1 is SGHTA and CDR2 is FQGTGA.

The CDR3 loop reads CRENTGELFF. For the CDR3, the DNA is TGCAGGGAGAACACCGGGGAGCTGTTTTTT. The chain uses TRBV29-1 and TRBJ2-2, with D uncertain. Per the germline V gene, CDR1 is SQVTM and CDR2 is ANQGSEA. CDR3 length equals 10 residues.

V is TRBV10-3 and J is TRBJ2-2; D remains unclear. Trimming took off 0 bases at V and 1 base at J, with 9 bases between the two ends. Germline V CDR1 and CDR2: ENHRY, SYGVKD. This CDR3 is built from 16 residues. The DNA of the CDR3 is TGTGCCATCAGTGAGTCGGGCAGGCAGAACACCGGGGAGCTGTTTTTT. It codes for CAISESGRQNTGELFF.

This clonotype was counted ten times or more. The chain employs TRBV14 and TRBJ2-7, with no clear D. The CDR3 sequence is 15 residues long. Germline loops: CDR1 SGHDN, CDR2 FVKESK. V was cut by 1 base and J by 4 bases, with 14 bases left in between. CDR3 DNA sequence: TGTGCCAGCAGCCAAGGGTTATTAACTTCTTACGAGCAGTACTTC. It translates to CASSQGLLTSYEQYF.

This clonotype came up a few times. V gene TRBV29-1 combines with J gene TRBJ2-3, with D possibly TRBD2 on 5 matching bases. V was clipped by 4 bases and J by 0 bases, with 11 bases between them. Per the germline V gene, CDR1 is SQVTM and CDR2 is ANQGSEA. The CDR3 covers 14 residues. In nucleotides, the CDR3 is TGCAGCGTTGGCCGGACTCTGAGCACAGATACGCAGTATTTT. This codes for CSVGRTLSTDTQYF.

Note on this clonotype: One junction end does not reproduce the germline sequence, and a read error may be involved. This chain joins TRBV5-1 and TRBJ1-1, with D perhaps matching TRBD1 (5 bases). The germline V gene encodes CDR1 SGHRS and CDR2 YFSETQ. The CDR3 extends over 13 amino acids. CDR3 DNA sequence: TGTGCCAGCAGCGCGGCAGGGATGACTGAAGCTTTCTTT. Its translation: CASSAAGMTEAFF.

This clonotype has a count of ten or more. The rearrangement uses TRBV12-3 or TRBV12-4 and TRBJ2-1, with D hard to call. The length of the CDR3 is 13 residues. V lost 7 bases and J 9 bases, leaving 16 bases between the germline ends. CDR3 in amino acids: CASKFVGKGEQFF. CDR3 DNA: TGTGCCAGCAAGTTCGTGGGTAAGGGTGAGCAGTTCTTC.

The table lists this clonotype with many counts. The CDR3 region has the DNA TGTGCCACCCAGTCATCTCGGGACCAGCCCCAGCATTTT. It yields the protein CATQSSRDQPQHF. The rearrangement links TRBV10-3 to TRBJ1-5, with a tentative D call TRBD1 (5 bases). Trimming took 10 bases from V and 7 from J, leaving 17 bases between them. The CDR3 is 13 amino acids. Germline loops: CDR1 ENHRY, CDR2 SYGVKD.

V gene TRBV6-5 combines with J gene TRBJ2-4, with D perhaps TRBD1 or TRBD2 (5 bases each). CDR3 length equals 19 residues. V was shortened by 2 bases and J by 2 bases, with 22 bases between the two germline ends. In germline, CDR1 is MNHEY, CDR2 SVGAGI. This CDR3 reads CASSYTIGTALMSKNIQYF. For the CDR3, the DNA is TGTGCCAGCAGTTACACTATCGGGACCGCGCTAATGTCCAAAAACATTCAGTACTTC.